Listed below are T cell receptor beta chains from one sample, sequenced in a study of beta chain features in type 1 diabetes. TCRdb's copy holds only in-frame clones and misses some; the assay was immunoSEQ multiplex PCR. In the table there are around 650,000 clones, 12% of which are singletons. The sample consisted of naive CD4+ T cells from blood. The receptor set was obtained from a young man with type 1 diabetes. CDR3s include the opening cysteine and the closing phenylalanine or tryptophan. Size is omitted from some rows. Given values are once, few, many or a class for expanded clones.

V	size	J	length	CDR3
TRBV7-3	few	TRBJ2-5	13	CASSLRQQETQYF
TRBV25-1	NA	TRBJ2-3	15	CASSEPGTGTDTQYF
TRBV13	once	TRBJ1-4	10	CASSLEKLFF
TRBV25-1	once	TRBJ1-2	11	CASSETYGYTF
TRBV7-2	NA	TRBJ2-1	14	CASSLRLVPNEQFF
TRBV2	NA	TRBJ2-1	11	CASSEGRLAFF
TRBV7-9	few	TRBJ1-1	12	CASSLVGSEAFF
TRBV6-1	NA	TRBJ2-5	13	CASRRQGGETQYF
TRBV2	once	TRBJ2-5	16	CASATLLGSPQETQYF
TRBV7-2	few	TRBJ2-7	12	CASSSQGREQYF
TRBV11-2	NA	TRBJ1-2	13	CASSYVSNYGYTF
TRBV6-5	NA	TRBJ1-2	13	CASRDGTVYGYTF
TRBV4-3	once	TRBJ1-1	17	CASSQVYGDLMNTEAFF
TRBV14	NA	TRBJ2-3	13	CASSQIGPDTQYF
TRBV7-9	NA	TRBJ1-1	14	CASSLTTRDSEAFF
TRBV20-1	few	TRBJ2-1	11	CSATRIGEQFF
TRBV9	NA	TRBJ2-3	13	CASSAAVTDTQYF
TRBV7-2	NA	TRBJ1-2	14	CASSFVRQGGGYTF
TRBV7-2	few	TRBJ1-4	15	CASSSGQTRNEKLFF
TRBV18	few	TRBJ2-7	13	CASSPPESVEQYF
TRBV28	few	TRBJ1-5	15	CASTSTVGDNQPQHF
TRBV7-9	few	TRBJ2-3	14	CASRQGVITDTQYF
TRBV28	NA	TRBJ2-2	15	CASSFPGGATGELFF
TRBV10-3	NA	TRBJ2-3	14	CAITGDRIADTQYF
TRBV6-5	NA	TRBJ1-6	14	CASSHGGRDSPLHF
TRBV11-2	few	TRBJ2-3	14	CASSLTGATDTQYF